These 4 T cell receptor beta chains were sequenced from one sample in a study of shared clonotypes between healthy human individuals. Assay: immunoSEQ multiplex PCR; the TCRdb copy retains only in-frame clones and omits some. The sample holds around 1,000,000 clones, 60% to 85% seen once. The sequencing sample was made of memory CD4+ T cells from PBMCs. The subset was: CD45RA-negative fraction. Receptors originate from a man aged 18 to 29 in good health. Some clones in this sample may be carry-over from other donors' samples.

The chain carries TRBV27 and TRBJ1-5; D not resolved. Germline V gene sequence: CDR1 MNHEY, CDR2 SMNVEV (reference sequence). The CDR3 extends over 14 amino acids. The V gene lost 8 bases and the J gene lost 8 bases, with 19 bases spanning the gap. The CDR3 DNA reads as TGTGCCAGCGGCCTACGGGGTACCGGAGAGCCCCAGCATTTT. It specifies CASGLRGTGEPQHF.

The rearrangement uses TRBV18 and TRBJ1-1, with D unresolved. This CDR3 has 14 residues. V was shortened by 3 bases and J by 3 bases, with 11 bases between the two germline ends. Per the germline V gene, CDR1 is KGHSH and CDR2 is LQKENI. The CDR3 reads CASSPSFGDTEAFF. The CDR3 DNA reads TGTGCCAGCTCACCGAGCTTTGGGGACACTGAAGCTTTCTTT.

This clone appeared a single time. Other DNA sequences in this sample translate to the same CDR3. This chain connects TRBV5-1 to TRBJ2-7; 9 bases match TRBD2. CDR1 is SGHRS, CDR2 YFSETQ, per germline. The CDR3 totals 15 residues. V shed 0 bases, J shed 4 bases, and the junction held 5 bases outside the gene matches. CDR3 residues: CASSLAAGGRYEQYF. DNA of the CDR3: TGCGCCAGCAGCTTGGCGGCGGGAGGGAGGTACGAGCAGTACTTC.

This chain uses TRBV19 with TRBJ2-1; no definite D call. Germline V gene data show CDR1 as LNHDA and CDR2 as SQIVND (reference sequence). CDR3 size: 15 residues. V was shortened by 1 base and J by 2 bases, with 9 bases between the two germline ends. CDR3 sequence: CASSIVPQTYNEQFF. The CDR3 DNA reads as TGTGCCAGTAGTATAGTCCCGCAAACCTACAATGAGCAGTTCTTC. The full variable domain, with the rest looked up from reference TRBV19 and TRBJ2-1, is DGGITQSPKYLFRKEGQNVTLSCEQNLNHDAMYWYRQDPGQGLRLIYYSQIVNDFQKGDIAEGYSVSREKKESFPLTVTSAQKNPTAFYLCASSIVPQTYNEQFFGPGTRLTVL.